This TCR beta chain was retrieved from a study of control samples from healthy donors and cancer patients. This CDR3 is 16 amino acids long. Germline loops: CDR1 LNHDA, CDR2 SQIVND (reference sequence). A note on this clone: One junction end does not reproduce the germline sequence, and a read error may be involved.

Libraries were prepared by immunoSEQ multiplex PCR; TCRdb keeps only in-frame clonotypes and omits some of them. Found here are approximately 100,000 clones, about four fifths of them singletons; the top ten hold roughly 39%. The specimen sequenced was PBMCs. The chain recombines TRBV19 with TRBJ2-2; 7 bases align to TRBD1. The sequence was obtained from an older man with lung cancer. CDR3 residues: CASSIRTGTNAGELFF. The CDR3 coding sequence is TGTGCCAGTAGTATCAGGACAGGAACGAACGCCGGGGAGCTGTTTTTT.